Listed below are T cell receptor beta chains from one sample, sequenced in a study of T cell responses to AZD1222 COVID-19 vaccine. Produced via immunoSEQ multiplex PCR; TCRdb's table is partial and in-frame only. The sample lists 100,000 to 150,000 clones, approximately 90% occurring once. The material sequenced was peripheral blood, taken on day 0 of AZD1222 vaccination. These receptors were taken from an adult in good health. Each CDR3 is given with its conserved first and last residue. Fields, in order: D gene, V gene, J gene, clone size, CDR3 DNA, CDR3 protein. D genes are given only for firm matches. Clone size is not always given. Where it is, it says once, few, many or a class for expanded clones.

NA	TRBV19	TRBJ2-5	NA	TGTGCCAGTAGCTCCTCGTTCGCCCAGTACTTC	CASSSSFAQYF
NA	TRBV6-2/TRBV6-3	TRBJ1-5	NA	TGTGCCAGCAGTCCCACCCCCACAGGGAGTCGGGTTGGCGCTCAGCCCCAGCATTTT	CASSPTPTGSRVGAQPQHF
NA	TRBV7-2	TRBJ1-4	NA	TGTGCCAGCAGCTTAATGGGGTCTGAAAAACTGTTTTTT	CASSLMGSEKLFF
TRBD2	TRBV7-2	TRBJ2-5	NA	TGTGCCAGCAGCTCTAGCGGGGGGGCCCTAGAGACCCAGTACTTC	CASSSSGGALETQYF
NA	TRBV7-6	TRBJ1-1	NA	TGTGCCAGCAGCTTAGGGGGGTCGGTTGAAGCTTTCTTT	CASSLGGSVEAFF
NA	TRBV27	TRBJ2-7	NA	TGTGCCAGCAGTTTGCAGGGTTCCTACGAGCAGTACTTC	CASSLQGSYEQYF
NA	TRBV24-1	TRBJ2-7	NA	TGTGCCACCAGCAGTTCCGGGACGCTTTCCTACGAGCAGTACTTC	CATSSSGTLSYEQYF
NA	TRBV4-3	TRBJ2-7	NA	TGCGCCAGCAGCCAAGATCAGGCCACTTCCTACGAGCAGTACTTC	CASSQDQATSYEQYF
TRBD2	TRBV24-1	TRBJ2-1	NA	TGTGCCACCAGTGATTTGTGGCGGGGGGGTAAAGATGAGCAGTTCTTC	CATSDLWRGGKDEQFF
NA	TRBV28	TRBJ2-5	NA	TGTGCCAGCAGTTTCCCCACAGCATCCCAAGAGACCCAGTACTTC	CASSFPTASQETQYF
NA	TRBV7-9	TRBJ2-2	few	TGTGCCAGCAGCCCCGGGCTCGGGGAGCTGTTTTTT	CASSPGLGELFF
NA	TRBV25-1	TRBJ2-2	NA	TGTGCCAGCAGTGAATATTCAGCGAACACCGGGGAGCTGTTTTTT	CASSEYSANTGELFF
NA	TRBV9	TRBJ2-1	NA	TGTGCCAGCAGCGTATTATCCCATGAGCAGTTCTTC	CASSVLSHEQFF
NA	TRBV20-1	TRBJ2-2	NA	TGCAGTGCTAGAGTTTACGGGGAGCTGTTTTTT	CSARVYGELFF
NA	TRBV6-5	TRBJ1-2	NA	TGTGCCAGCAGTAAACAGGGCGACTATGGCTACACCTTC	CASSKQGDYGYTF
NA	TRBV25-1	TRBJ2-7	NA	TGTGCCAGCAGTCCGTCCTACGAGCAGTACTTC	CASSPSYEQYF
NA	TRBV28	TRBJ2-5	NA	TGTGCCAGCAGTTTAGGTTTCCCGACCCAAGAGACCCAGTACTTC	CASSLGFPTQETQYF
TRBD1	TRBV2	TRBJ2-5	NA	TGTGCGATCCGACAGGGCCCCCAAGAGACCCAGTACTTC	CAIRQGPQETQYF
NA	TRBV6-4	TRBJ1-1	NA	TGTGCCAGCAGTGAGACAGGAAAGACTGAAGCTTTCTTT	CASSETGKTEAFF
NA	TRBV19	TRBJ1-2	NA	TGTGCCAGTAGTATAGATAATGGCTACACCTTC	CASSIDNGYTF
NA	TRBV7-9	TRBJ2-7	NA	TGTGCCAGCAGCCCTGTCTCTGGGAGGTACGAGCAGTACTTC	CASSPVSGRYEQYF
NA	TRBV7-6	TRBJ1-1	NA	TGTGCCAGCAGCTTAGAGGTGGTGGACCGCATGAACACTGAAGCTTTCTTT	CASSLEVVDRMNTEAFF
TRBD1	TRBV5-8	TRBJ1-6	NA	TGTGCCAGCAGCCTCACAGGGGGGATTGTCTCACCCCTCCACTTT	CASSLTGGIVSPLHF
NA	TRBV29-1	TRBJ1-1	once	TGCAGCGTTGAAGCCGGTGAAGCTTTCTTT	CSVEAGEAFF
TRBD1	TRBV29-1	TRBJ1-3	NA	TGCAGCGCTGCGACAGGGACTGGAAACACCATATATTTT	CSAATGTGNTIYF
NA	TRBV5-6	TRBJ2-7	NA	TGTGCCAGCAGCTTGGAGCTTAGCGCAACCTACGAGCAGTACTTC	CASSLELSATYEQYF
NA	TRBV6-5	TRBJ2-4	NA	TGTGCCAGCAGTTATGACCTATCAAACATTCAGTACTTC	CASSYDLSNIQYF
NA	TRBV5-4	TRBJ1-2	NA	TGTGCCAGCAGCTTGCCGGGTTGGGATTATGGCTACACCTTC	CASSLPGWDYGYTF
TRBD2	TRBV19	TRBJ2-2	NA	TGTGCCAGTAGTATCCTGGCGGGGGGGCACGGGGAGCTGTTTTTT	CASSILAGGHGELFF
NA	TRBV19	TRBJ1-3	NA	TGTGCCAGTAGTATCGACAGCTCTGGAAACACCATATATTTT	CASSIDSSGNTIYF
NA	TRBV5-1	TRBJ1-5	NA	TGCGCCAGCAGCTTAGCCGACAGAAATCAGCCCCAGCATTTT	CASSLADRNQPQHF
NA	TRBV24-1	TRBJ2-7	NA	TGTGCCACCAGTGGGGGCGCCGGGTTTGGCGAGCAGTACTTC	CATSGGAGFGEQYF
NA	TRBV4-3	TRBJ1-1	once	TGCGCCAGCAGCGCCCACAGGGTAGCGGATGCTTTCTTT	CASSAHRVADAFF
NA	TRBV19	TRBJ1-1	NA	TGTGCCAGTAGTATGGAAGGCCGCTTAAACACTGAAGCTTTCTTT	CASSMEGRLNTEAFF
NA	TRBV19	TRBJ1-1	NA	TGTGCCAGTAGTATAGGGCAGTACTTGGGTGAAGCTTTCTTT	CASSIGQYLGEAFF
TRBD2	TRBV5-6	TRBJ2-3	NA	TGTGCCAGCAGCTTGGTGTATAGCGGGGGTAGCACAGATACGCAGTATTTT	CASSLVYSGGSTDTQYF
NA	TRBV28	TRBJ1-3	NA	TGTGCCAGCAGTTTAGGGGCCTTGAGCTCTGGAAACACCATATATTTT	CASSLGALSSGNTIYF
NA	TRBV6-4	TRBJ1-1	few	TGTGCCAGCAGTGACTCGCCCGGGAATAGGATAACTGAAGCTTTCTTT	CASSDSPGNRITEAFF
TRBD1	TRBV6-5	TRBJ2-7	NA	TGTGCCAGCAGGAACATGGGGACAGGGGTCTACGAGCAGTACTTC	CASRNMGTGVYEQYF
NA	TRBV5-1	TRBJ1-5	NA	TGCGCCAGCAGCTTGGATTCAGGGGTGGCTCAGCCCCAGCATTTT	CASSLDSGVAQPQHF
NA	TRBV30	TRBJ2-1	NA	TGTGCCTGGAGTGTAACAGGGCTATACAATGAGCAGTTCTTC	CAWSVTGLYNEQFF
NA	TRBV7-8	TRBJ1-5	NA	TGTGCCAGCAGCTCCCAGGGAATAGGCCAGCATTTT	CASSSQGIGQHF
TRBD1	TRBV28	TRBJ1-1	NA	TGTGCCAGCAGTGTGGGACAGGAAAACACTGAAGCTTTCTTT	CASSVGQENTEAFF
NA	TRBV6-5	TRBJ1-4	NA	TGTGCCAGCAGTTACGGGGGCGGGACGGGAGGTGAAAAACTGTTTTTT	CASSYGGGTGGEKLFF
NA	TRBV10-3	TRBJ1-5	NA	TGTGCCATCAGTGAGTCTAGAGGAGGGGCCGGTCAGCCCCAGCATTTT	CAISESRGGAGQPQHF
TRBD1	TRBV15	TRBJ1-1	NA	TGTGCCACCCAGGGGGGAGTCATGAACACTGAAGCTTTCTTT	CATQGGVMNTEAFF
NA	TRBV9	TRBJ1-3	NA	TGTGCCAGCAGCGTAGGGACCCCAGGAAACACCATATATTTT	CASSVGTPGNTIYF
TRBD1	TRBV24-1	TRBJ1-5	NA	TGTGCCATGGGGGCGGGGACAGGGGATAGCAATCAGCCCCAGCATTTT	CAMGAGTGDSNQPQHF
NA	TRBV25-1	TRBJ1-1	NA	TGTGCCAGCAGGGGGACAGAAGCTTTCTTT	CASRGTEAFF
NA	TRBV9	TRBJ1-6	NA	TGTGCCAGCAGCGTAGGGGGGGCGGTTTCACCCCTCCACTTT	CASSVGGAVSPLHF
NA	TRBV6-2/TRBV6-3	TRBJ1-5	NA	TGTGCCAGCAGTTACTCGCAAAGGGGCAGTTATCAGCCCCAGCATTTT	CASSYSQRGSYQPQHF
NA	TRBV30	TRBJ1-2	NA	TGTGCCTGGACCCCGACGGTTTCCTATGGCTACACCTTC	CAWTPTVSYGYTF
TRBD2	TRBV5-4	TRBJ2-2	NA	TGTGCCAGCACTCCCGGGGGGGCGAACACCGGGGAGCTGTTTTTT	CASTPGGANTGELFF
NA	TRBV7-9	TRBJ2-7	NA	TGTGCCAGCAGCTTCGCAGGGAGTCGGTCCTACGAGCAGTACTTC	CASSFAGSRSYEQYF
NA	TRBV7-8	TRBJ1-3	NA	TGTGCCAGCAGCTTAGGTACGGTCTCTGGAAACACCATATATTTT	CASSLGTVSGNTIYF
NA	TRBV5-6	TRBJ2-5	NA	TGTGCCAGCAGCTGGGCCCTAGGAGAGACCCAGTACTTC	CASSWALGETQYF
NA	TRBV12-1	TRBJ2-1	once	TGTGCCAGCATCTACCGGGACAAGACCTCCTACAATGAGCAGTTCTTC	CASIYRDKTSYNEQFF
TRBD1	TRBV5-5	TRBJ1-5	NA	TGTGCCAGCAGCCCAACCGGGACAGTATATAGCAATCAGCCCCAGCATTTT	CASSPTGTVYSNQPQHF
TRBD2	TRBV19	TRBJ2-2	NA	TGTGCCAGTAGTATAGAGCTCCCGGGGGCGGGGGGACCCGGGGAGCTGTTTTTT	CASSIELPGAGGPGELFF